The text below deals with one T cell receptor beta chain. Its matching antigen is unknown. As the CDR3 is not closed by the conserved phenylalanine or tryptophan, this likely results from a read error. Researchers sorted naive CD8 T cells as cells that were CD8+CD4-CCR7+CD45RA+. Listed TCR primers and previously described methods were used for bulk TCR libraries. TCRdb re-analysed the PCR reads in MiXCR, keeping a single row per CDR3 protein. Here the sample spans just under 65,000 distinct CDR3 sequences, under 20% being singletons. The V end lost 6 bases, the J end lost 5 bases, and 11 bases lay between the germline ends. The CDR3 is 14 residues long. Germline CDR1 reads SEHNR; CDR2 reads FQNEAQ (reference sequence). The data are from a study of molecular identifiers for immune sequencing clone quantification. Turning to the study itself: Within a replicate experiment, RNA obtained from either about 21,000 or 97,000 naive CD8 cells was divided into five aliquots, and four of those aliquots were then sequenced.

Study-wide points: Whereas clones above 20 RNA copies held under 1% of naive-cell molecules, they held over 97% of effector molecules.

Sequencing used naive CD8+ T cells from blood, with Jurkat cell RNA spiked in. The sample's subset: FACS-sorted CD8+CD4-CCR7+CD45RA+ naive T cells. This receptor was identified in a human donor in good health. Some libraries in this study had Jurkat cell RNA spiked in. J is TRBJ1-6 and V is TRBV7-9, with a possible D match to TRBD1 (6 bases). In DNA form, the CDR3 reads TGTGCCAGCAGTCGGGACAACCATAATTCACCCCTCCACTCT. Amino acids: CASSRDNHNSPLHS.